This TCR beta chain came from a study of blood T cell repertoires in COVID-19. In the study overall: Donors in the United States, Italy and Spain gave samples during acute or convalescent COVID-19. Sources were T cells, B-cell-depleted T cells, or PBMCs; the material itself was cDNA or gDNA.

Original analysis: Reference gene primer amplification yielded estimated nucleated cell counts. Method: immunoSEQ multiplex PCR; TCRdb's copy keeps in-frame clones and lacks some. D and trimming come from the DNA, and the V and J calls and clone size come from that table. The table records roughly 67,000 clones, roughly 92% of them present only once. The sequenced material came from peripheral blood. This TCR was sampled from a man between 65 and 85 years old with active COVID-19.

CDR3 loop: CASSLLSDRYFAYEQYF. Here the CDR3 DNA reads TGTGCCAGCAGTTTACTCTCGGACAGGTATTTCGCCTACGAGCAGTACTTC. The V and J genes are TRBV27 and TRBJ2-7; TRBD1 aligns across 7 bases. In germline, CDR1 is MNHEY, CDR2 SMNVEV (reference sequence). This CDR3 region has 17 residues. V dropped 2 bases and J dropped 2; count of bases not matched to a gene: 12.